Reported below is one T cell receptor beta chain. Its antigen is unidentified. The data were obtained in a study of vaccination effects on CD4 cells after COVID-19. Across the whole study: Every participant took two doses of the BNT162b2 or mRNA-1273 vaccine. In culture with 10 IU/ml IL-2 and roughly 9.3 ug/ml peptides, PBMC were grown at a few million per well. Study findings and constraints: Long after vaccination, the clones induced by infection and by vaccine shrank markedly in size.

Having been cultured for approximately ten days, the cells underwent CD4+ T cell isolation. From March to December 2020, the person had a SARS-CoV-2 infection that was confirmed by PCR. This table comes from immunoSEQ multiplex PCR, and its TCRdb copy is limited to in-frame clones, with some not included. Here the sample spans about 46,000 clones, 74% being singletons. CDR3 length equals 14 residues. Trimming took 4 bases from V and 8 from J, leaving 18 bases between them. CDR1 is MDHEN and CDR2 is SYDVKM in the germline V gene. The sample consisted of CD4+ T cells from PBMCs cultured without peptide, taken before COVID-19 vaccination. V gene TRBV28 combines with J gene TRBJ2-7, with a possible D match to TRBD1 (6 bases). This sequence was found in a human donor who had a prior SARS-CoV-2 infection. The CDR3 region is CASSSPLQGQKQYF. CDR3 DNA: TGTGCCAGCAGTTCCCCCCTCCAGGGGCAGAAGCAGTACTTC.